The source of this TCR beta chain is a study of blood T cells in healthy people across ages. The CDR3 length is 17 residues. Trimming cost V 2 bases and J 4 bases; bases outside gene matches: 12. The germline V gene has CDR1 MNHEY and CDR2 SVGEGT. The authors ran a second PCR of roughly 7 to 11 cycles using a sample-barcoded 5' primer and a J-beta primer mix. A single record per CDR3 protein comes from TCRdb applying MiXCR to the 5' RACE reads. The data show about 690,000 distinct CDR3 sequences, roughly 41% seen once. Material for sequencing was blood. The rearrangement joins TRBV6-2 or TRBV6-3 to TRBJ2-5, with 8 bases aligning to TRBD2. The TCR was taken from an older man in good health. CDR3 region: CASSYRSVAGSGETQYF. CDR3 in DNA: TGTGCCAGCAGTTACCGATCCGTAGCGGGATCAGGAGAGACCCAGTACTTC.